Below, 16 T cell receptor beta chains from the same sample are listed, as sequenced in a study of T cell responses to AZD1222 COVID-19 vaccine (dated by TCRdb to about 2021). The time point label for this specimen denotes: baseline before first vaccination. The method was the immunoSEQ multiplex PCR assay. TCRdb mirrors the immuneACCESS table, restricted to in-frame sequences. Some clones are absent from its copies; in checked studies, under half trace to an unresolved V gene, and the reason for the others is unknown. Counted in this sample were approximately 85,000 clones; roughly 90% of them appeared once. 5.5% to 8% of the sample is taken by the ten largest. The source was peripheral blood, collected on day 0 of AZD1222 vaccination. The origin of the receptors is an adult in good health.

The rearrangement joins TRBV3-1 (or the pseudogene TRBV3-2) to TRBJ2-7; a weak D match, TRBD1 (5 bases). The CDR3 runs to 13 residues. Trimming shortened V by 2 bases and J by 3 bases, and 8 bases separated the two germline ends. CDR1 is LGHDT and CDR2 is YNNKEL in the germline V gene (reference sequence). CDR3 amino acids: CASSQRTLYEQYF. In nucleotides, the CDR3 is TGTGCCAGCAGCCAAAGGACACTCTACGAGCAGTACTTC.

The chain has TRBV28 and TRBJ1-5; 8 nucleotides line up with TRBD1. Per the germline V gene, CDR1 is MDHEN and CDR2 is SYDVKM. Germline trimming cut 10 bases from V and 4 bases from J; bases unmatched to any gene: 3. The CDR3 has 12 amino acids. The CDR3 sequence is CATRQGNQPQHF. CDR3 nucleotide sequence: TGTGCCACTCGACAGGGGAATCAGCCCCAGCATTTT. The full variable domain, in which reference TRBV28 and TRBJ1-5 provide the parts outside the CDR3, is DVKVTQSSRYLVKRTGEKVFLECVQDMDHENMFWYRQDPGLGLRLIYFSYDVKMKEKGDIPEGYSVSREKKERFSLILESASTNQTSMYLCATRQGNQPQHFGDGTRLSIL.

The chain combines TRBV4-1 with TRBJ2-5; TRBD2 matches at 10 bases. J gave up 1 base and V 0 bases, and 5 bases lay outside the gene matches. Looked up from germline, CDR1 is MGHRA and CDR2 is YSYEKL. The length of the CDR3 is 17 residues. As DNA, the CDR3 is TGCGCCAGCAGCCAAGATAAGGGACTAGCGACCCAAGAGACCCAGTACTTC. This translates into CASSQDKGLATQETQYF.

This rearrangement joins TRBV12-3 or TRBV12-4 to TRBJ2-7, with D tentatively TRBD1 or TRBD2 (6 bases each). The CDR3 extends over 13 amino acids. V lost 6 bases and J 2 bases, leaving 11 bases between the germline ends. The CDR3 is CASRGGTPYEQYF. The CDR3 bases are TGTGCCAGCAGAGGCGGGACACCCTACGAGCAGTACTTC.

V and J are TRBV5-1 and TRBJ2-5; 9 nucleotides line up with TRBD1. Looked up from germline, CDR1 is SGHRS and CDR2 is YFSETQ. The trim removed 1 base at V and 3 bases at J, leaving 4 bases unmatched. The CDR3 is 15 amino acids. CDR3: CASSLRTGEKETQYF. The CDR3 region has the DNA TGCGCCAGCAGCTTGCGGACAGGGGAAAAAGAGACCCAGTACTTC.

Regarding this clone: The sample carries other DNA sequences with the same CDR3. The chain employs TRBV5-1 and TRBJ1-4; 9 positions agree with TRBD1. Germline trimming cut 0 bases from V and 6 bases from J; bases unmatched to any gene: 3. Germline V gene lookup returns CDR1 SGHRS and CDR2 YFSETQ. The CDR3 covers 15 residues. CDR3 sequence reads: CASSLAGQGYEKLFF. The CDR3 region has the DNA TGCGCCAGCAGCTTGGCCGGACAGGGGTATGAAAAACTGTTTTTT.

The rearrangement uses TRBV30 and TRBJ1-5; 8 bases match TRBD1. The length of the CDR3 is 13 residues. Per the germline V gene, CDR1 is GTSNPN and CDR2 is SVGIG (reference sequence). Losses at the gene ends were 2 bases for V and 7 bases for J; bases not matched to a gene: 4. CDR3 bases: TGTGCCTGGAGTACAGGGGGGGGACAGCCCCAGCATTTT. This codes for CAWSTGGGQPQHF.

Here the CDR3 reads CASRGGQTSGGHYEQYF. The CDR3 DNA follows: TGCGCCAGCAGGGGGGGACAAACTAGCGGAGGCCACTACGAGCAGTACTTC. This chain links TRBV5-1 with TRBJ2-7, with 8 nucleotides matching TRBD2. The CDR3 is 17 residues long. Germline V gene sequence: CDR1 SGHRS, CDR2 YFSETQ. V trimming: 5 bases; J trimming: 3 bases; junction bases outside the gene matches: 16.

The chain couples TRBV9 to TRBJ1-2; D is ambiguous. V lost 3 bases and J 3 bases, leaving 18 bases between the germline ends. CDR3 size: 16 residues. The germline gives CDR1 SGDLS, CDR2 YYNGEE. Here the CDR3 DNA reads TGTGCCAGCAGCGCGAGCGGAGGGTCTAGTGACTATGGCTACACCTTC. It specifies CASSASGGSSDYGYTF.

This clone was picked up one time. The chain is built from TRBV18 and TRBJ2-1, with 8 bases that match TRBD1. Germline V gene lookup returns CDR1 KGHSH and CDR2 LQKENI. This CDR3 is built from 11 residues. Losses at the gene ends were 9 bases for V and 6 bases for J; bases not matched to a gene: 1. The CDR3 loop reads CASTGGNEQFF. The CDR3, as DNA: TGTGCCAGTACAGGGGGCAATGAGCAGTTCTTC.

J is TRBJ2-2 and V is TRBV7-3; 9 positions match TRBD1. The CDR3 runs 15 residues. V lost 4 bases to trimming and J lost 6 bases; unmatched junction nucleotides: 6. The V gene's germline CDR1 is SGHTA and CDR2 FQGTGA. The CDR3 here is CASSSDRGSSGELFF. Here the CDR3 DNA reads TGTGCCAGCAGCTCTGACAGGGGGTCTTCCGGGGAGCTGTTTTTT.

A single count supports this clone. The V and J genes are TRBV6-5 and TRBJ2-7; tentative D call: TRBD2 (5 bases). In germline, CDR1 is MNHEY, CDR2 SVGAGI. The CDR3 contains 15 residues. V was trimmed by 7 bases and J by 2 bases, leaving 18 bases between them. CDR3 protein: CASTRKYDGTYEQYF. The CDR3 DNA is TGTGCCAGCACGCGTAAATATGACGGGACCTACGAGCAGTACTTC.

V and J are TRBV7-2 and TRBJ1-4; D unclear. Deletions cut 0 bases from V and 4 bases from J, with 9 bases between. The germline CDR1 and CDR2 sequences are SGHTA and FQGNSA. This CDR3 has 15 residues. In nucleotides, the CDR3 is TGTGCCAGCAGCTTAGCGATGACGGGTAATGAAAAACTGTTTTTT. Translation: CASSLAMTGNEKLFF.

In nucleotides, the CDR3 is TGCGCCAGCAGCTTTACCTCGGGGACAGCGAACACCGGGGAGCTGTTTTTT. It specifies CASSFTSGTANTGELFF. V usage is TRBV5-1 and J usage is TRBJ2-2; 7 bases are a match to TRBD1. J gave up 0 bases and V 2 bases, and 7 bases lay outside the gene matches. CDR3 length equals 17 residues. CDR1 is SGHRS and CDR2 is YFSETQ in the germline V gene.

The rearrangement links TRBV18 to TRBJ1-1, with D possibly TRBD1 on 6 matching bases. V lost 5 bases and J 5 bases, leaving 18 bases between the germline ends. The CDR3 length is 15 residues. Germline V gene sequence: CDR1 KGHSH, CDR2 LQKENI. The CDR3 loop is CASSASQGARTEAFF. CDR3 coding DNA: TGTGCCAGCTCAGCATCACAGGGAGCCCGGACTGAAGCTTTCTTT. Complete variable domain (other parts from reference TRBV18 and TRBJ1-1): NAGVMQNPRHLVRRRGQEARLRCSPMKGHSHVYWYRQLPEEGLKFMVYLQKENIIDESGMPKERFSAEFPKEGPSILRIQQVVRGDSAAYFCASSASQGARTEAFFGQGTRLTVV.

The rearrangement joins TRBV27 to TRBJ1-6; D remains ambiguous. Germline CDR1 reads MNHEY; CDR2 reads SMNVEV (reference sequence). Trimming stripped 5 bases from V and 0 bases from J, with 8 bases between. This CDR3 spans 15 amino acids. The CDR3 sequence is CASSNRGSYNSPLHF. The CDR3 DNA sequence: TGTGCCAGCAGTAATAGAGGCTCCTATAATTCACCCCTCCACTTT.